This T cell receptor (beta chain) is drawn from a study of response to subunit inactivated influenza vaccine. Study findings and constraints: That few new T cells are recruited by each seasonal influenza vaccination was the authors' suggestion.

TCRdb re-called the RT-PCR reads through MiXCR, storing one row per CDR3 protein. The top ten hold roughly 10% of the sample, which has around 750,000 distinct CDR3 sequences, approximately 21% seen once. V gave up 3 bases and J gave up 0 bases, with 12 bases separating them. The CDR3 contains 14 residues. The germline gives CDR1 DFQATT, CDR2 SNEGSKA (reference sequence). This clonotype occurred a few times. No antigen is known for it. V is TRBV20-1 and J is TRBJ2-7; D uncertain. The sequence was collected from a man aged 50 to 60 who received an inactivated influenza vaccine. The sequencing used PBMCs from blood, collected less than 6 days after vaccination. CDR3 nucleotides: TGCAGTGCTAGTATGGAGCCGTACTCCTACGAGCAGTACTTC. It translates to CSASMEPYSYEQYF.